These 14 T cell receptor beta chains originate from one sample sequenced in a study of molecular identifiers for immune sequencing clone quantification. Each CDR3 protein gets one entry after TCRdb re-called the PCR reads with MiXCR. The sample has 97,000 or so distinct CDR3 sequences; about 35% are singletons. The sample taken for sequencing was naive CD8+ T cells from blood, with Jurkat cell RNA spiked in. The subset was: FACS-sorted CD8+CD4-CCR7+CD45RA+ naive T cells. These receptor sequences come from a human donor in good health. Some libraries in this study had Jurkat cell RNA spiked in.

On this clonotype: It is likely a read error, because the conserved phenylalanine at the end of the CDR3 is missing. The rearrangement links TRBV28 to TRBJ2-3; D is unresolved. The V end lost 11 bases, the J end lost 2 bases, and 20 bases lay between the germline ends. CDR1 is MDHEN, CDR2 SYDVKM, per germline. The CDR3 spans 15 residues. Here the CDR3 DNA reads TGTGCCCCTATTCGATGCAACAATCTCACAGATACGCAGTATTAT. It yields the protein CAPIRCNNLTDTQYY.

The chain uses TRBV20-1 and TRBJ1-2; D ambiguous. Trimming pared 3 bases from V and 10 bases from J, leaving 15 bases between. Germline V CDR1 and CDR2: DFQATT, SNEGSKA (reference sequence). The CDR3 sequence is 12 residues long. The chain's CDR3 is CSARLGRFDYTF. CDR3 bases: TGCAGTGCTAGGTTAGGGAGGTTTGACTACACCTTC.

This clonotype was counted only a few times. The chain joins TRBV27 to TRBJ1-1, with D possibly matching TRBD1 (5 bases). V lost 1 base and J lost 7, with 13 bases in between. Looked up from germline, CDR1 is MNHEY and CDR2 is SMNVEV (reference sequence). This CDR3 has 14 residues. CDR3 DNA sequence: TGTGCCAGCAGTTTATTGCCAGGGACCTTTGAAGCTTTCTTT. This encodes CASSLLPGTFEAFF.

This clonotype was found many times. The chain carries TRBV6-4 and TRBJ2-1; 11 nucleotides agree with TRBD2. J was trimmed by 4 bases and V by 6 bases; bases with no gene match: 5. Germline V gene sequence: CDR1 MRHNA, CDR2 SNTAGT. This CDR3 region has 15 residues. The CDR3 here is CASSQLAGGYNEQFF. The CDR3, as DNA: TGTGCCAGCAGCCAGCTAGCGGGAGGTTACAATGAGCAGTTCTTC.

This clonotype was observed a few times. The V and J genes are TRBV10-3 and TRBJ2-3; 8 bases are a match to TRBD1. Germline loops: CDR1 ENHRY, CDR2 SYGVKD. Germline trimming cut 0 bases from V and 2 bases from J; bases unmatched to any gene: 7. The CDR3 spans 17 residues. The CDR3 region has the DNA TGTGCCATCAGTGAGTCGGCCGGACAGGGATACACAGATACGCAGTATTTT. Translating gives CAISESAGQGYTDTQYF.

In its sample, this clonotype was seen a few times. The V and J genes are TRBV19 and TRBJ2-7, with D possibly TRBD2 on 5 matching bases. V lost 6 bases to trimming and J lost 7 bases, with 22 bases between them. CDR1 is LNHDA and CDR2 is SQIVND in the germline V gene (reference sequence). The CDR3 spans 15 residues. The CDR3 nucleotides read TGTGCCAGTAGCGCTTTAACCCTCCGGGGATGGGAGCAGTACTTC. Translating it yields CASSALTLRGWEQYF.

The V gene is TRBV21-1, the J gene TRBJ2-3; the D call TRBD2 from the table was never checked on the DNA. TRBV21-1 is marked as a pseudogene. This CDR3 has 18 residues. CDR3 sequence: CASSKFGPSTGGTDTQYF. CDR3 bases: TGTGCCAGCAGCAAATTCGGACCTAGCACGGGAGGAACAGATACGCAGTATTTT.

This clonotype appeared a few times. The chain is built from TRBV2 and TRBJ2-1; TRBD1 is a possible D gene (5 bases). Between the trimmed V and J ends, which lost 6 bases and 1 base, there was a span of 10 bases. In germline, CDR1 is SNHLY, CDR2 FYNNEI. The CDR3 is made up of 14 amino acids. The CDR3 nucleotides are TGTGCCAGCAGACCGACAGAGTCCTACAATGAGCAGTTCTTC. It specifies CASRPTESYNEQFF.

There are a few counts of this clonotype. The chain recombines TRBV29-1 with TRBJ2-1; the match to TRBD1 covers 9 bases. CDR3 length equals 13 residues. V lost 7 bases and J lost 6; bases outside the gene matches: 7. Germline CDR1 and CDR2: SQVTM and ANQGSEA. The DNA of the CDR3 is TGCAGCGCCACCAAGACAGGGGGCAATGAGCAGTTCTTC. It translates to CSATKTGGNEQFF.

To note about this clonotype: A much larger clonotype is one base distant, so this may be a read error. The CDR3 nucleotides are TGTGCCAGCAGCTTGTCGGGGCACGGTAGCGAAAAACTGCTTTTT. It encodes CASSLSGHGSEKLLF. The V and J genes are TRBV7-6 and TRBJ1-4; maybe TRBD1 (5 bases). The CDR3 sequence is 15 residues long. CDR1 is SGHVS and CDR2 is FNYEAQ in the germline V gene.

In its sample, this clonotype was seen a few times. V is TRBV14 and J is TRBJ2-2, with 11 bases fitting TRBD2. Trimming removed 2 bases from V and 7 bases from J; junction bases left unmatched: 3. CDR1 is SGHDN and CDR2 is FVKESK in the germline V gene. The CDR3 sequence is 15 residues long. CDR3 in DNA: TGTGCCAGCAGCCAACTAGCGGGAGGATTCGGGGAGCTGTTTTTT. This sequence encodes CASSQLAGGFGELFF.

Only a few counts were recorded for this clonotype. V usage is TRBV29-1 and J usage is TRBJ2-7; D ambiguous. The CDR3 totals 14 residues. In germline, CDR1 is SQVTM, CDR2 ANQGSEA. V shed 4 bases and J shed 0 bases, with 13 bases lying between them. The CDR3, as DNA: TGCAGCGTTGTTACACGGAAAAACTCCTACGAGCAGTACTTC. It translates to CSVVTRKNSYEQYF.

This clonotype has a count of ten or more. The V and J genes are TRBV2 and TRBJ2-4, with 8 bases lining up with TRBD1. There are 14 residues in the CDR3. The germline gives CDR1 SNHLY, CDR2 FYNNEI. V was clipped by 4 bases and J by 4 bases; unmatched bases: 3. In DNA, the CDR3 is TGTGCCAGCAGTGCAAGGACAGGGAAAAACATTCAGTACTTC. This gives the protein CASSARTGKNIQYF. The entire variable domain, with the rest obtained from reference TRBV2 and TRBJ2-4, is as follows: EPEVTQTPSHQVTQMGQEVILRCVPISNHLYFYWYRQILGQKVEFLVSFYNNEISEKSEIFDDQFSVERPDGSNFTLKIRSTKLEDSAMYFCASSARTGKNIQYFGAGTRLSVL.

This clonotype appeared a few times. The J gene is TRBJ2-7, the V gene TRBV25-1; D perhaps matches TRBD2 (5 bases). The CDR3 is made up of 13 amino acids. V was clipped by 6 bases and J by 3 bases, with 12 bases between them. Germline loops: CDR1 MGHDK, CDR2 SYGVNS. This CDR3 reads CASSDGKLYEQYF. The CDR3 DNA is TGTGCCAGCAGCGACGGGAAACTCTACGAGCAGTACTTC.